The clone carrying this TCR beta chain showed up just a few times. Its specificity is not known. The source of the sample is a study of blood T cells in healthy people across ages. Through a sample-barcoded 5' primer and a J-beta primer mix, a second PCR was run for roughly 6 to 12 cycles. A single record per CDR3 protein comes from TCRdb applying MiXCR to the 5' RACE reads. This table has some 860,000 distinct CDR3 sequences, about 56% appearing once. V was cut by 8 bases and J by 4 bases, with 20 bases left in between. The CDR3 is 15 amino acids. Germline V lookup: CDR1 SNHLY, CDR2 FYNNEI. Study-wide findings and caveats: In these data, TCR beta diversity tracked strongly with naive T cell percentage.

Sequencing was carried out using blood. The genes are TRBV2 and TRBJ1-2; no reliable D call. The TCR comes from a man aged 35 to 55 in good health. CDR3 protein: CASGSGLPGSYGYTF. As DNA, the CDR3 is TGTGCCAGCGGGAGTGGGCTCCCGGGGTCCTATGGCTACACCTTC.